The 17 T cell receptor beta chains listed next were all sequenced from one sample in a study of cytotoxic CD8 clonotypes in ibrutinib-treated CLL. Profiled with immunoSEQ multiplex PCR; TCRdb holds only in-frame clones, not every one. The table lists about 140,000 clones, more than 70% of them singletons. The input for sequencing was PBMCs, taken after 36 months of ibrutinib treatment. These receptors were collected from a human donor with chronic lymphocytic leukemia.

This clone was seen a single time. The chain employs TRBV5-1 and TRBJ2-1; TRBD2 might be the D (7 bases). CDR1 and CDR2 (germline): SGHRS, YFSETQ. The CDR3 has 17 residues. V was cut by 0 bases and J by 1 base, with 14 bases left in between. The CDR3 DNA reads TGCGCCAGCAGCTTGGTTTTGCGGGGGCATTCCTACAATGAGCAGTTCTTC. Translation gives CASSLVLRGHSYNEQFF. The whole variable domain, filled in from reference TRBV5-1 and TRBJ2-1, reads KAGVTQTPRYLIKTRGQQVTLSCSPISGHRSVSWYQQTPGQGLQFLFEYFSETQRNKGNFPGRFSGRQFSNSRSEMNVSTLELGDSALYLCASSLVLRGHSYNEQFFGPGTRLTVL.

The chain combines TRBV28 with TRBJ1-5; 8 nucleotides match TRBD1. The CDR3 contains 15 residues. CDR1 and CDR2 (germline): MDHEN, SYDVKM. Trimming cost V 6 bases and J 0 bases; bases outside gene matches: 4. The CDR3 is CASRSQGASNQPQHF. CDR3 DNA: TGTGCCAGCAGATCGCAGGGGGCTAGCAATCAGCCCCAGCATTTT.

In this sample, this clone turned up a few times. The CDR3: CASSEDTGYGYTF. CDR3 coding DNA: TGTGCCAGCAGTGAAGATACAGGGTATGGCTACACCTTC. V gene TRBV6-1 combines with J gene TRBJ1-2; D might be TRBD1 (6 bases). This CDR3 comprises 13 residues. Trimming removed 1 base from V and 5 bases from J, with 8 bases in between. Germline CDR1 reads MNHNS; CDR2 reads SASEGT.

The DNA for the CDR3 is TGTGCCAGCAGCTTGGGAGCATACAATGAGCAGTTCTTC. It encodes CASSLGAYNEQFF. V is TRBV27 and J is TRBJ2-1; D might be TRBD2 (5 bases). The CDR3 sequence is 13 residues long. The germline V and J ends were trimmed by 6 bases and 4 bases, with 10 bases remaining between them. CDR1 is MNHEY and CDR2 is SMNVEV in the germline V gene (reference sequence).

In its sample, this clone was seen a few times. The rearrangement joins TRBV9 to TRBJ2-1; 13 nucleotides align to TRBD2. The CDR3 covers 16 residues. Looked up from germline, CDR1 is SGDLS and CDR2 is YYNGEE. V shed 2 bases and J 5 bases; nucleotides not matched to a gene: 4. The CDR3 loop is CASSVRLAGGHNEQFF. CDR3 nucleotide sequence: TGTGCCAGCAGCGTCCGACTAGCGGGAGGCCACAATGAGCAGTTCTTC.

The CDR3 reads CASSPPGLTYEQYF. The CDR3, as DNA: TGTGCCAGCTCACCTCCAGGGCTCACCTACGAGCAGTACTTC. V is TRBV18 and J is TRBJ2-7, with D perhaps matching TRBD1 (5 bases). Germline V lookup: CDR1 KGHSH, CDR2 LQKENI. Trimming took off 3 bases at V and 2 bases at J, with 11 bases between the two ends. The CDR3 sequence is 14 residues long.

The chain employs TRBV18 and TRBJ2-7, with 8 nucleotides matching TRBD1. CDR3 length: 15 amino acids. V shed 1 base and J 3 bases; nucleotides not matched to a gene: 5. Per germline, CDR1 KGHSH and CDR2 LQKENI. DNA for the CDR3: TGTGCCAGCTCACCACGGCAGGGGGCCGTCTACGAGCAGTACTTC. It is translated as CASSPRQGAVYEQYF.

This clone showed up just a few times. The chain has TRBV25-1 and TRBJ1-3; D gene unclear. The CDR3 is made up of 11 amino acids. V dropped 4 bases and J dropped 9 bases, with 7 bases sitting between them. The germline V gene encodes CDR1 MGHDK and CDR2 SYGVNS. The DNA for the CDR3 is TGTGCCAGCAGTGTTGCTGCCACCATATATTTT. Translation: CASSVAATIYF.

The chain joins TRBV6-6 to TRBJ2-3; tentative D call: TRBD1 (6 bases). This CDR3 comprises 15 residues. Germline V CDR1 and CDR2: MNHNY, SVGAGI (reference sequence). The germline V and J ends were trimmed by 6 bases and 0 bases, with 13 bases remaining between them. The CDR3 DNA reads TGTGCCAGCAGCTCAGGGGTTACTAGCACAGATACGCAGTATTTT. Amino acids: CASSSGVTSTDTQYF.

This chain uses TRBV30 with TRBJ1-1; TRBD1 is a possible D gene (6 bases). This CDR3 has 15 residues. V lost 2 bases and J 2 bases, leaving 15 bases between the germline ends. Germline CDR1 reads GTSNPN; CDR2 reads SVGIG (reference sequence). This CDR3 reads CAWSPTEGGNTEAFF. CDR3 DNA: TGTGCCTGGAGTCCGACTGAGGGGGGAAACACTGAAGCTTTCTTT. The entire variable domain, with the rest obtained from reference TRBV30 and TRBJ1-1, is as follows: SQTIHQWPATLVQPVGSPLSLECTVEGTSNPNLYWYRQAAGRGLQLLFYSVGIGQISSEVPQNLSASRPQDRQFILSSKKLLLSDSGFYLCAWSPTEGGNTEAFFGQGTRLTVV.

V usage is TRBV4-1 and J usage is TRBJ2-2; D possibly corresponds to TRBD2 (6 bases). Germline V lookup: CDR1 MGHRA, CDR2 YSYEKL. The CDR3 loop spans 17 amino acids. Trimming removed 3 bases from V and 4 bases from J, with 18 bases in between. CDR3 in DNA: TGCGCCAGCAGCCACGCATTCACGGGCGGGATCACCGGGGAGCTGTTTTTT. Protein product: CASSHAFTGGITGELFF.

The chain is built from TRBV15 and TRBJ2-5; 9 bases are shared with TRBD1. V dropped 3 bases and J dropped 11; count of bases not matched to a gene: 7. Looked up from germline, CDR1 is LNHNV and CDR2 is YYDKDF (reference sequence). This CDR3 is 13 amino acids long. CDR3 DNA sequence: TGTGCCACCAGCAGGGACAGGGGTAGAGAGCAGTACTTC. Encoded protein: CATSRDRGREQYF.

The CDR3 coding sequence is TGTGCCAGCAGTACCGGGACAGGGCGAGAGACCCAGTACTTC. Encoded protein: CASSTGTGRETQYF. The rearrangement links TRBV2 to TRBJ2-5; TRBD1 matches 9 bases. The V gene's germline CDR1 is SNHLY and CDR2 FYNNEI. J lost 4 bases, V lost 5 bases, and 5 bases had no gene match. There are 14 residues in the CDR3.

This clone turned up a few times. The DNA of the CDR3 is TGTGCCAGCAGTTATGAACTGCGGAGCACAGATACGCAGTATTTT. Translation: CASSYELRSTDTQYF. This chain links TRBV6-5 with TRBJ2-3; D not resolved. The germline V and J ends were trimmed by 3 bases and 0 bases, with 10 bases remaining between them. The length of the CDR3 is 15 residues. Germline CDR1 is MNHEY and CDR2 is SVGAGI.

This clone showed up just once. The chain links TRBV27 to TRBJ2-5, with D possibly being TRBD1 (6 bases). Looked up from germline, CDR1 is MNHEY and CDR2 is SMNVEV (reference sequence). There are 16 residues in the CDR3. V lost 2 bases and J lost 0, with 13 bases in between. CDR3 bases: TGTGCCAGCAGTTTAATCCCTACAGGGTACCAAGAGACCCAGTACTTC. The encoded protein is CASSLIPTGYQETQYF.

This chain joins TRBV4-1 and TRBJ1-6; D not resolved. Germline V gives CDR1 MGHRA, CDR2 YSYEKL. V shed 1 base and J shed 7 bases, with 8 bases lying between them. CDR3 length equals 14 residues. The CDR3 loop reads CASSQVRRNSPLHF. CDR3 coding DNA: TGCGCCAGCAGCCAAGTCCGTCGGAATTCACCCCTCCACTTT.

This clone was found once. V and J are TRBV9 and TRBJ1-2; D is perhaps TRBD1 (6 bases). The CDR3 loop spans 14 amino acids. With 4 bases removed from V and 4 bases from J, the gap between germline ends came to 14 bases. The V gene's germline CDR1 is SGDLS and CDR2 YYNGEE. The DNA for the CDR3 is TGTGCCAGCAGCTCCGGGGGGGCCCCCTATGGCTACACCTTC. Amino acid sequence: CASSSGGAPYGYTF.